Each of the 27 T cell receptor beta chains below was sequenced from the same sample in a study of blood T cell repertoires in COVID-19. Assay used: immunoSEQ multiplex PCR; TCRdb lists only in-frame clones, some missing. The sample carries 150,000 to 250,000 clones, roughly 83% recorded once. The sequenced sample consisted of peripheral blood. The receptor set was obtained from a woman aged 40 to 55 with COVID-19, enrolled during active disease.

V and J are TRBV30 and TRBJ2-3, with D possibly TRBD2 on 5 matching bases. Per the germline V gene, CDR1 is GTSNPN and CDR2 is SVGIG (reference sequence). V dropped 0 bases and J dropped 4 bases, with 23 bases sitting between them. This CDR3 region has 18 residues. The CDR3 bases are TGTGCCTGGAGTGTACCCATTGGAGGAGACTCTTACCCAGATACGCAGTATTTT. It translates to CAWSVPIGGDSYPDTQYF.

This clone was detected once. The V gene is TRBV19, the J gene TRBJ2-1; TRBD2 aligns across 10 bases. The CDR3 runs to 18 residues. Per the germline V gene, CDR1 is LNHDA and CDR2 is SQIVND (reference sequence). Germline trimming cut 6 bases from V and 7 bases from J; bases unmatched to any gene: 18. The CDR3 protein is CASSLKVAGGHRRNEQFF. The CDR3 bases are TGTGCCAGTAGCCTGAAAGTAGCGGGGGGACACAGGCGGAATGAGCAGTTCTTC.

This clone was recorded once. This chain links TRBV7-6 with TRBJ2-5; 7 nucleotides match TRBD2. Germline V gives CDR1 SGHVS, CDR2 FNYEAQ. J lost 1 base, V lost 5 bases, and 10 bases had no gene match. The CDR3 is 16 residues long. In nucleotides, the CDR3 is TGTGCCAGCAGCCTCCTCCGGGACTACCCCCAAGAGACCCAGTACTTC. Amino acids: CASSLLRDYPQETQYF.

This clone was observed a single time. The J gene is TRBJ2-7, the V gene TRBV11-2; 10 bases fit TRBD2. CDR3 length equals 19 residues. Germline-derived CDR1 and CDR2 are SGHAT and FQNNGV. The V and J ends lost 1 base and 0 bases, in that order; junction bases with no gene match: 12. CDR3 residues: CASSLVPSGGPDLSYEQYF. The CDR3 DNA follows: TGTGCCAGCAGCTTAGTCCCTAGCGGGGGCCCCGACCTCTCCTACGAGCAGTACTTC. Full variable domain (outside the CDR3, taken from reference TRBV11-2 and TRBJ2-7): EAGVAQSPRYKIIEKRQSVAFWCNPISGHATLYWYQQILGQGPKLLIQFQNNGVVDDSQLPKDRFSAERLKGVDSTLKIQPAKLEDSAVYLCASSLVPSGGPDLSYEQYFGPGTRLTVT.

This chain uses TRBV11-2 with TRBJ1-1, with D possibly matching TRBD1 (6 bases). The CDR3 has 16 amino acids. Germline V gene sequence: CDR1 SGHAT, CDR2 FQNNGV. Between the trimmed V and J ends, which lost 0 bases and 0 bases, there was a span of 11 bases. CDR3 residues: CASSLDWDTMNTEAFF. DNA of the CDR3: TGTGCCAGCAGCTTAGATTGGGACACTATGAACACTGAAGCTTTCTTT.

This rearrangement joins TRBV9 to TRBJ2-3; 9 positions match TRBD1. CDR1 and CDR2 (germline): SGDLS, YYNGEE. The CDR3 is 14 amino acids. V lost 4 bases and J lost 5; bases outside the gene matches: 5. CDR3 DNA: TGTGCCAGCAGCCCCACAGGGGGCGTAGATACGCAGTATTTT. Translating gives CASSPTGGVDTQYF.

V gene TRBV9 combines with J gene TRBJ2-5; 14 bases fit TRBD2. V shed 0 bases and J 5 bases; nucleotides not matched to a gene: 3. Germline V lookup: CDR1 SGDLS, CDR2 YYNGEE. The CDR3 has 16 amino acids. The CDR3 bases are TGTGCCAGCAGCGTAGGACTAGCGGGGGGGCACGAGACCCAGTACTTC. Its translation is CASSVGLAGGHETQYF.

The chain couples TRBV30 to TRBJ1-6; maybe TRBD1 (5 bases). This CDR3 is 12 amino acids long. The V gene lost 2 bases and the J gene lost 9 bases, with 8 bases spanning the gap. CDR1 GTSNPN and CDR2 SVGIG come from the germline V gene (reference sequence). The CDR3 DNA sequence: TGTGCCTGGAGTTTCAGGGCTTCACCCCTCCACTTT. This encodes CAWSFRASPLHF.

V usage is TRBV5-4 and J usage is TRBJ2-3; TRBD2 agrees at 11 bases. J lost 5 bases, V lost 0 bases, and 2 bases had no gene match. The length of the CDR3 is 15 residues. CDR1 and CDR2 from the germline V gene are SGHNT and YYREEE (reference sequence). The CDR3 DNA sequence: TGTGCCAGCAGCTTGGGACTAGCGGGGAGAGATACGCAGTATTTT. It is translated as CASSLGLAGRDTQYF.

This sequence joins TRBV19 and TRBJ2-2; the D gene is possibly TRBD2 (5 bases). Germline lookup yields CDR1 LNHDA and CDR2 SQIVND (reference sequence). V was clipped by 3 bases and J by 3 bases, with 8 bases between them. CDR3 size: 14 residues. The CDR3 DNA follows: TGTGCCAGTAGTATTGAGGGATACACCGGGGAGCTGTTTTTT. Its protein product is CASSIEGYTGELFF.

The V and J genes are TRBV20-1 and TRBJ1-4; D unresolved. The CDR3 sequence is 12 residues long. Germline values: CDR1 DFQATT, CDR2 SNEGSKA (reference sequence). V lost 3 bases and J lost 3, with 5 bases in between. CDR3 DNA: TGCAGTGCTAGTACAGCTAATGAAAAACTGTTTTTT. It encodes CSASTANEKLFF.

This clone has just one count. The chain combines TRBV9 with TRBJ2-2; 10 nucleotides agree with TRBD1. CDR3 length equals 16 residues. J gave up 2 bases and V 4 bases, and 5 bases lay outside the gene matches. CDR1 is SGDLS and CDR2 is YYNGEE in the germline V gene. CDR3 bases: TGTGCCAGCAGCCCACTGACAGGGGGCAACACCGGGGAGCTGTTTTTT. Amino acid sequence: CASSPLTGGNTGELFF.

The V and J genes are TRBV27 and TRBJ2-7; 7 nucleotides agree with TRBD1. There are 15 residues in the CDR3. J gave up 4 bases and V 6 bases, and 12 bases lay outside the gene matches. The germline V gene encodes CDR1 MNHEY and CDR2 SMNVEV (reference sequence). The CDR3 reads CASRASTGWEYEQYF. CDR3 DNA sequence: TGTGCCAGCAGGGCCTCGACAGGGTGGGAGTACGAGCAGTACTTC.

The J gene is TRBJ2-7, the V gene TRBV11-1, with 8 bases lining up with TRBD1. V shed 1 base and J 3 bases; nucleotides not matched to a gene: 5. Germline lookup yields CDR1 SGHAT and CDR2 FQDESV (reference sequence). The CDR3 has 15 residues. The CDR3 nucleotides read TGTGCCAGCAGCTTAGAGGGACAGGCCATCTACGAGCAGTACTTC. It translates to CASSLEGQAIYEQYF.

The gene calls are TRBV7-9 and TRBJ2-1; 9 nucleotides agree with TRBD1. Trimming at V came to 5 bases and at J to 6 bases, leaving 5 bases not matched to a gene. This CDR3 spans 14 amino acids. CDR1 and CDR2 (germline): SEHNR, FQNEAQ (reference sequence). Here the CDR3 reads CASSPGQGFNEQFF. CDR3 in DNA: TGTGCCAGCAGCCCGGGACAGGGCTTCAATGAGCAGTTCTTC.

This chain uses TRBV2 with TRBJ1-4; a possible D gene is TRBD1 (6 bases). The CDR3 runs to 14 residues. The V end lost 6 bases, the J end lost 8 bases, and 16 bases lay between the germline ends. Germline V gene data show CDR1 as SNHLY and CDR2 as FYNNEI. CDR3 coding DNA: TGTGCCAGCAGCGCCGGGACACGAAGGGAAAAACTGTTTTTT. It is translated as CASSAGTRREKLFF. The variable domain in full, completed from reference TRBV2 and TRBJ1-4, reads EPEVTQTPSHQVTQMGQEVILRCVPISNHLYFYWYRQILGQKVEFLVSFYNNEISEKSEIFDDQFSVERPDGSNFTLKIRSTKLEDSAMYFCASSAGTRREKLFFGSGTQLSVL.

The rearrangement joins TRBV5-4 to TRBJ2-2; 10 bases map to TRBD1. The CDR3 runs to 17 residues. CDR1 and CDR2 from the germline V gene are SGHNT and YYREEE (reference sequence). The J segment lost 3 bases and the V segment lost 4 bases, leaving 9 bases of the junction unmatched. CDR3 in amino acids: CASSRATGGRDTGELFF. The CDR3 DNA follows: TGTGCCAGCAGCCGCGCGACAGGGGGCCGAGACACCGGGGAGCTGTTTTTT.

This chain connects TRBV25-1 to TRBJ1-2; possibly TRBD1 for D (5 bases). V lost 1 base, J lost 7 bases, and 7 bases lay in between. The CDR3 length is 12 residues. In germline, CDR1 is MGHDK, CDR2 SYGVNS. In DNA, the CDR3 is TGTGCCAGCAGTGAATGGGGCCGTGGCTACACCTTC. Residues: CASSEWGRGYTF.

This chain uses TRBV9 with TRBJ1-3; D gene uncertain. The V end was cut by 0 bases, the J end by 2 bases, with 12 bases between. Germline V gene data show CDR1 as SGDLS and CDR2 as YYNGEE. There are 16 residues in the CDR3. The DNA for the CDR3 is TGTGCCAGCAGCGTAGGACCGGGAGGTACTGGAAACACCATATATTTT. It specifies CASSVGPGGTGNTIYF. The variable domain in full, completed from reference TRBV9 and TRBJ1-3, reads DSGVTQTPKHLITATGQRVTLRCSPRSGDLSVYWYQQSLDQGLQFLIQYYNGEERAKGNILERFSAQQFPDLHSELNLSSLELGDSALYFCASSVGPGGTGNTIYFGEGSWLTVV.

This clone was counted ten times or more. This rearrangement joins TRBV3-1 (or the pseudogene TRBV3-2) to TRBJ1-1; D is possibly TRBD1 (5 bases). CDR3 length equals 13 residues. V lost 8 bases and J lost 5, with 15 bases in between. CDR1 is LGHDT and CDR2 is YNNKEL in the germline V gene (reference sequence). The CDR3 is CASLFQGGTEAFF. The DNA for the CDR3 is TGTGCCAGCCTATTCCAGGGTGGTACTGAAGCTTTCTTT.

The chain recombines TRBV9 with TRBJ2-5, with 8 nucleotides matching TRBD2. J lost 2 bases, V lost 0 bases, and 6 bases had no gene match. The CDR3 has 16 amino acids. CDR1 and CDR2 from the germline V gene are SGDLS and YYNGEE. CDR3 sequence reads: CASSVAGGGVQETQYF. CDR3 DNA: TGTGCCAGCAGCGTAGCGGGAGGGGGGGTTCAAGAGACCCAGTACTTC.

This clone was counted once. The rearrangement links TRBV27 to TRBJ2-5; 7 nucleotides agree with TRBD2. With V trimmed by 6 bases and J by 4 bases, 8 bases remained unmatched. From germline, CDR1 is MNHEY and CDR2 SMNVEV (reference sequence). The CDR3 covers 14 residues. The CDR3 region is CASSGGSRIETQYF. CDR3 DNA: TGTGCCAGCAGCGGGGGGAGTAGGATAGAGACCCAGTACTTC.

This sequence joins TRBV11-3 and TRBJ2-3; 10 positions match TRBD1. The CDR3 is 16 residues long. Trimming removed 6 bases from V and 4 bases from J; junction bases left unmatched: 10. Germline CDR1 reads SGHNT; CDR2 reads YENEEA. CDR3 DNA sequence: TGTGCCAGCAGTTCCGGGACAGGGGCCCGTGCAGATACGCAGTATTTT. It yields the protein CASSSGTGARADTQYF. Combining the CDR3 with reference TRBV11-3 and TRBJ2-3 gives the whole variable domain EAGVVQSPRYKIIEKKQPVAFWCNPISGHNTLYWYLQNLGQGPELLIRYENEEAVDDSQLPKDRFSAERLKGVDSTLKIQPAELGDSAVYLCASSSGTGARADTQYFGPGTRLTVL.

The genes are TRBV29-1 and TRBJ1-3; TRBD1 is a possible D gene (5 bases). The length of the CDR3 is 14 residues. The V gene's germline CDR1 is SQVTM and CDR2 ANQGSEA. The V end was cut by 3 bases, the J end by 2 bases, with 11 bases between. The CDR3 sequence: CSVDGGGTGNTIYF. CDR3 DNA: TGCAGCGTTGACGGGGGAGGGACTGGAAACACCATATATTTT.

V and J are TRBV18 and TRBJ2-7, with D perhaps matching TRBD1 (5 bases). V gave up 0 bases and J gave up 6 bases, with 15 bases separating them. The CDR3 extends over 15 amino acids. From germline, CDR1 is KGHSH and CDR2 LQKENI. As DNA, the CDR3 is TGTGCCAGCTCACCACCGGCCAGGGATACTATCGAGCAGTACTTC. This codes for CASSPPARDTIEQYF.

The J gene is TRBJ2-3, the V gene TRBV18; 7 nucleotides align to TRBD2. The CDR3 totals 15 residues. Germline assignment: CDR1 KGHSH and CDR2 LQKENI. J gave up 0 bases and V 6 bases, and 6 bases lay outside the gene matches. The CDR3 protein is CASSWREGSTDTQYF. CDR3 bases: TGTGCCAGCTCGTGGAGGGAGGGTAGCACAGATACGCAGTATTTT.

The J gene is TRBJ2-7, the V gene TRBV9, with TRBD2 matching 8 bases. CDR1 is SGDLS, CDR2 YYNGEE, per germline. Trimming cost V 4 bases and J 4 bases; bases outside gene matches: 19. The CDR3 has 18 amino acids. CDR3 nucleotide sequence: TGTGCCAGCAGCCCTCGTAGGGAGGGACTAGTCTCAGGTTACGAGCAGTACTTC. Its protein product is CASSPRREGLVSGYEQYF.